This entry describes one TCR beta chain. Its antigen is unknown. The data were taken from a study of cytomegalovirus exposure and HLA in healthy donors. General study points: A prior analysis recorded that most TCR beta V segments were productive about 87% or about 30% of the time. Several of the most significant clusters appeared linked to common viral pathogens, based on a later analysis.

V was pared by 1 base and J by 8 bases, with 4 bases of the junction left unmatched. The CDR3 contains 13 residues. From germline, CDR1 is SEHNR and CDR2 FQNEAQ (reference sequence). The PCR had 60 Vbeta and 13 Jbeta primers. In the original analysis: Roughly 80 million unique TCR beta chains, roughly 11 million of them shared, were counted by a later analysis. Here immunoSEQ multiplex PCR was the method, and the copy in TCRdb shows in-frame clones only, minus some. V and J calls and clone size come straight from that table; D and trimming were deduced from the DNA. The sample table includes 60,000 to 85,000 clones.

Sequencing was done on a sample of PBMCs. This receptor was obtained from a man aged 50-60 years in good health and CMV-seropositive. The V gene is TRBV7-9, the J gene TRBJ1-2, with TRBD1 matching 7 bases. CDR3 nucleotide sequence: TGTGCCAGCAGCTTAGGGGACAGTGGAGGCTACACCTTC. Its protein product is CASSLGDSGGYTF.